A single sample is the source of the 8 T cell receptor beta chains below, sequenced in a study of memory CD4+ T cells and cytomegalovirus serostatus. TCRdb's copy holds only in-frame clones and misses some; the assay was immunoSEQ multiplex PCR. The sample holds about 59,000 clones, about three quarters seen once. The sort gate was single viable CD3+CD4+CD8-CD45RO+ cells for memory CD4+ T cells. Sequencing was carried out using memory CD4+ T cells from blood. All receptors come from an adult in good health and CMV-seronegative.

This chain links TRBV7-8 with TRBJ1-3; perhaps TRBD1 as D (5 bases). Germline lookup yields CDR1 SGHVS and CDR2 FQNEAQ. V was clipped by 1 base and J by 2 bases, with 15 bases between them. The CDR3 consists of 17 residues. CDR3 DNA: TGTGCCAGCAGCTTAGAAGGGACGGGCGTCACTGGAAACACCATATATTTT. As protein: CASSLEGTGVTGNTIYF.

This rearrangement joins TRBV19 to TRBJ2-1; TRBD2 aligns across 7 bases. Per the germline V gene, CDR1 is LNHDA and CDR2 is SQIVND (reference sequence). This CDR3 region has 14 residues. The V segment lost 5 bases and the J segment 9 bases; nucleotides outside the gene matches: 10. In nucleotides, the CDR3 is TGTGCCAGTAGTCGCGGGAGCATTACGCTTGAGCAGTTCTTC. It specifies CASSRGSITLEQFF.

CDR3 in DNA: TGTGCCAGCAGTCCTAAGAGGCTGTCCAATGAGCAGTTCTTC. This translates into CASSPKRLSNEQFF. The rearrangement uses TRBV25-1 and TRBJ2-1; D remains ambiguous. This CDR3 region has 14 residues. Germline lookup yields CDR1 MGHDK and CDR2 SYGVNS. V lost 5 bases and J 6 bases, leaving 14 bases between the germline ends.

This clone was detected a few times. Here the CDR3 reads CASSLVGGQPQHF. In nucleotides, the CDR3 is TGTGCCAGCAGCTTAGTAGGGGGCCAGCCCCAGCATTTT. The chain has TRBV11-2 and TRBJ1-5; the match to TRBD1 covers 7 bases. After removal of 1 base from V and 7 bases from J, the junction contained 1 base not matched to a gene. The CDR3 loop spans 13 amino acids. Germline assignment: CDR1 SGHAT and CDR2 FQNNGV.

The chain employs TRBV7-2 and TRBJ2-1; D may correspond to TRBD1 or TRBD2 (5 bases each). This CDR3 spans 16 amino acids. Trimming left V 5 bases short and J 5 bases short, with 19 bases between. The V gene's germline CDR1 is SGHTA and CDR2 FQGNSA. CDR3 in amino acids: CASSRQGSRANNEQFF. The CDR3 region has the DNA TGTGCCAGCAGCCGCCAGGGTTCGCGGGCCAACAATGAGCAGTTCTTC.

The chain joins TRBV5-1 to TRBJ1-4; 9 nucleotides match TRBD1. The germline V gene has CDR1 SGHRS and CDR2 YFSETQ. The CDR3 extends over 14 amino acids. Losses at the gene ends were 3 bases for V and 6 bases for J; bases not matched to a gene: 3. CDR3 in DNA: TGCGCCAGCAGCTCGACAGGGGGTTATGAAAAACTGTTTTTT. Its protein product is CASSSTGGYEKLFF.

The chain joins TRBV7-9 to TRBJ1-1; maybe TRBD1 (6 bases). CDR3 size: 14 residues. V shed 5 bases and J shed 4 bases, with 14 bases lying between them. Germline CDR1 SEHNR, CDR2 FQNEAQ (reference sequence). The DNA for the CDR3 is TGTGCCAGCAGCCGAGAGCAGGGGAGCACTGAAGCTTTCTTT. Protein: CASSREQGSTEAFF.

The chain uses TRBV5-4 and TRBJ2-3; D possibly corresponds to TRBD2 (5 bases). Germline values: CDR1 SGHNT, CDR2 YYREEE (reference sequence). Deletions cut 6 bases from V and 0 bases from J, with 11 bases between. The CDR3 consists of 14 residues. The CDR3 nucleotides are TGTGCCAGCACCGTGAGCGGTAGCACAGATACGCAGTATTTT. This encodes CASTVSGSTDTQYF.